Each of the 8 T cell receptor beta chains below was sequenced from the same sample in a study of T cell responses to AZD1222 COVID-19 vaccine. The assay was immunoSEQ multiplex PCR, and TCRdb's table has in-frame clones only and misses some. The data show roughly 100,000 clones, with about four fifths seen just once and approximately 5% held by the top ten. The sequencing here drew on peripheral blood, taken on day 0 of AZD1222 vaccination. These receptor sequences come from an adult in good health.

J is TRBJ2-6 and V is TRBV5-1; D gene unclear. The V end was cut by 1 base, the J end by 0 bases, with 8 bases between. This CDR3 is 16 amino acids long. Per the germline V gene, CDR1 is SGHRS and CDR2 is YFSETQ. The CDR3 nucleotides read TGCGCCAGCAGCTTGAACACCGTCTCTGGGGCCAACGTCCTGACTTTC. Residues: CASSLNTVSGANVLTF.

The CDR3 nucleotides read TGTGCCAGCAGACCCTCTACCGTCCGAGGAGAGACAGGGGACCCCAATGAGCAGTTCTTC. Translation: CASRPSTVRGETGDPNEQFF. J is TRBJ2-1 and V is TRBV2; 8 bases agree with TRBD1. With 6 bases clipped from V and 6 bases from J, the junction kept 25 bases outside the gene matches. This CDR3 spans 20 amino acids. Germline CDR1 and CDR2: SNHLY and FYNNEI. Filled out from reference TRBV2 and TRBJ2-1, the complete variable domain reads EPEVTQTPSHQVTQMGQEVILRCVPISNHLYFYWYRQILGQKVEFLVSFYNNEISEKSEIFDDQFSVERPDGSNFTLKIRSTKLEDSAMYFCASRPSTVRGETGDPNEQFFGPGTRLTVL.

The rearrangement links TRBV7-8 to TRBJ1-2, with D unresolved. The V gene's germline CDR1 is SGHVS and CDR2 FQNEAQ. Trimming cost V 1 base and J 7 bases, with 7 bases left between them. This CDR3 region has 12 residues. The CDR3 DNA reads TGTGCCAGCAGCTTAGGATGGGGTGGCTACACCTTC. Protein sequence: CASSLGWGGYTF.

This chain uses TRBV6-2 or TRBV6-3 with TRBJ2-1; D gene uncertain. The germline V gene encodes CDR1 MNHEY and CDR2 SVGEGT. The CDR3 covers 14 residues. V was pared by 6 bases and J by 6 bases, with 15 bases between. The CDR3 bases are TGTGCCAGCAGCCCGGACGGTACCAGCAATGAGCAGTTCTTC. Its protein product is CASSPDGTSNEQFF.

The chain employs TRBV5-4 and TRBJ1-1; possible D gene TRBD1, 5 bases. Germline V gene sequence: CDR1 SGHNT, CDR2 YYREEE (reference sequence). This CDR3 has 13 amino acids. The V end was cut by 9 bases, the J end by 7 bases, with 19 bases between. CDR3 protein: CATMGPSDIEAFF. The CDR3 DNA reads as TGTGCCACGATGGGACCGAGTGACATTGAAGCTTTCTTT. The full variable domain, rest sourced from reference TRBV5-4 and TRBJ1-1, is ETGVTQSPTHLIKTRGQQVTLRCSSQSGHNTVSWYQQALGQGPQFIFQYYREEENGRGNFPPRFSGLQFPNYSSELNVNALELDDSALYLCATMGPSDIEAFFGQGTRLTVV.

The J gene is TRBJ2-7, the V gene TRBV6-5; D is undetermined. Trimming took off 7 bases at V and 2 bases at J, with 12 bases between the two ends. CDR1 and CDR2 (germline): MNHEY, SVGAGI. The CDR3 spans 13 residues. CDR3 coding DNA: TGTGCCAGCACACCCAGTGGGGCCTACGAGCAGTACTTC. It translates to CASTPSGAYEQYF.

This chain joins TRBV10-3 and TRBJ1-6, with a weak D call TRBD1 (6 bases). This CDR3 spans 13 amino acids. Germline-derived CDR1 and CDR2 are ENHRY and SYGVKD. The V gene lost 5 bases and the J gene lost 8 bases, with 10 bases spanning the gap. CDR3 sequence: CAISHRVHSPLHF. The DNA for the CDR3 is TGTGCCATCAGTCACAGGGTTCATTCACCCCTCCACTTT.

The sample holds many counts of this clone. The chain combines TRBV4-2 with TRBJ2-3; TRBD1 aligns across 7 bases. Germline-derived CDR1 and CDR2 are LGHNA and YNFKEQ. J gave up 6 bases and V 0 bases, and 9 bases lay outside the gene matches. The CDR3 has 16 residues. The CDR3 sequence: CASSQDLGRGSDTQYF. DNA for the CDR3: TGTGCCAGCAGCCAAGATTTAGGCAGGGGGTCGGATACGCAGTATTTT.